The present TCR beta chain was sequenced within a study of blood T cell repertoires in COVID-19. Study at large: There were acute and convalescent COVID-19 samples, and they came from the United States, Italy and Spain. Nucleic acid was either cDNA or gDNA, and it came from T cells, B-cell-depleted T cells, or PBMCs.

This clone has more than one count but fewer than ten. This CDR3 has 12 residues. Germline values: CDR1 SQVTM, CDR2 ANQGSEA. V lost 3 bases and J 0 bases, leaving 6 bases between the germline ends. Original handling: Reference gene primer amplification yielded estimated nucleated cell counts. Assay used: immunoSEQ multiplex PCR; TCRdb lists only in-frame clones, some missing. The V and J calls and clone size are taken from that table; D and trimming were inferred from the DNA. This table holds about 250,000 clones, 80% to 90% found once. The specimen was peripheral blood. V gene TRBV29-1 combines with J gene TRBJ2-7, with D possibly TRBD2 on 5 matching bases. The receptor comes from a man older than 75 with acute or convalescent COVID-19. CDR3 sequence reads: CSVEGSSYEQYF. The CDR3 nucleotides are TGCAGCGTTGAGGGGAGCTCCTACGAGCAGTACTTC.